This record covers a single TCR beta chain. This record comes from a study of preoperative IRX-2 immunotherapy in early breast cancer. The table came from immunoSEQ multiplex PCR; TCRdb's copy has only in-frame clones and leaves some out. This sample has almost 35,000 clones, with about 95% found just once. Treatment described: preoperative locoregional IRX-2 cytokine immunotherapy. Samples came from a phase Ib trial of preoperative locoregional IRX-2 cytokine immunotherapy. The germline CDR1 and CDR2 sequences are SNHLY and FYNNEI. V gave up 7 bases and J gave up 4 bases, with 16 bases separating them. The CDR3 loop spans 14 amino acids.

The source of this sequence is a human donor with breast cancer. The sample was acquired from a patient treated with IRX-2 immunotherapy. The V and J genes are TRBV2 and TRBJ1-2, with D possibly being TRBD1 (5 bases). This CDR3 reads CASTLGQGGYGYTF. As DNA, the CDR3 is TGTGCCAGCACTCTGGGGCAGGGAGGCTATGGCTACACCTTC.